Listed below are T cell receptor beta chains from one sample, sequenced in a study of blood T cell repertoires in COVID-19. Method: immunoSEQ multiplex PCR; TCRdb's copy keeps in-frame clones and lacks some. The sample has around 130,000 clones; 80% to 85% are singletons. The sequenced sample consisted of peripheral blood. Every receptor here comes from a woman of 80 years or more with acute or convalescent COVID-19. CDR3s include the opening cysteine and the closing phenylalanine or tryptophan. D genes are given only for firm matches. Clone size is stated in some rows and not others, as once, few, many or a class when expanded.

J gene	clone size	V gene	D gene	CDR3 protein	CDR3 DNA
TRBJ1-4	NA	TRBV7-9	TRBD1	CASSQGQGGGKLFF	TGTGCCAGCAGCCAAGGACAGGGGGGCGGAAAACTGTTTTTT
TRBJ2-3	once	TRBV10-2	TRBD2	CASRRRRLAGEGADTQYF	TGCGCCAGCAGACGACGCCGACTAGCGGGAGAGGGTGCAGATACGCAGTATTTT
TRBJ2-2	NA	TRBV5-1	TRBD1	CASSQAGTANTGELFF	TGCGCCAGCAGCCAGGCCGGGACAGCGAACACCGGGGAGCTGTTTTTT
TRBJ2-7	NA	TRBV11-2	TRBD1	CASSWGDRGYEQYF	TGTGCCAGCAGCTGGGGGGACAGGGGCTACGAGCAGTACTTC
TRBJ1-2	NA	TRBV18	NA	CASSPRQESNYGYTF	TGTGCCAGCTCACCAAGACAGGAAAGTAACTATGGCTACACCTTC
TRBJ2-2	NA	TRBV18	TRBD2	CASSLGLAPNTGELFF	TGTGCCAGCTCCCTGGGACTAGCCCCGAACACCGGGGAGCTGTTTTTT
TRBJ2-7	NA	TRBV6-6	TRBD2	CASSYVASGHYEQYF	TGTGCCAGCAGTTACGTGGCTAGCGGGCACTACGAGCAGTACTTC
TRBJ2-7	NA	TRBV30	NA	CAWSPGTYEQYF	TGTGCCTGGAGTCCGGGGACCTACGAGCAGTACTTC
TRBJ1-3	NA	TRBV11-2	NA	CASSPDSTSGNTIYF	TGTGCCAGCAGCCCCGACAGTACTTCTGGAAACACCATATATTTT
TRBJ2-1	NA	TRBV6-5	NA	CASIRAGRYNEQFF	TGTGCCAGCATTAGGGCAGGGAGGTACAATGAGCAGTTCTTC
TRBJ2-3	few	TRBV6-5	NA	CASRWEAGSPDTQYF	TGTGCCAGCAGATGGGAGGCGGGTAGCCCAGATACGCAGTATTTT
TRBJ2-5	NA	TRBV2	NA	CASSDSVAAGETQYF	TGTGCCAGCAGTGACTCGGTAGCGGCCGGGGAGACCCAGTACTTC
TRBJ2-1	NA	TRBV14	TRBD2	CASSHPTSGESSYNEQFF	TGTGCCAGCAGCCACCCGACTAGCGGGGAGAGCTCCTACAATGAGCAGTTCTTC
TRBJ1-2	once	TRBV5-5	NA	CASSLGTGSYGYTF	TGTGCCAGCAGCTTGGGCACAGGCTCCTATGGCTACACCTTC
TRBJ2-5	NA	TRBV15	TRBD1	CATSRGDRVSQETQYF	TGTGCCACCAGCAGAGGTGACAGGGTTTCCCAAGAGACCCAGTACTTC
TRBJ2-1	NA	TRBV3-1/TRBV3-2	NA	CASSQGWDSIYNEQFF	TGTGCCAGCAGCCAAGGATGGGACTCAATATACAATGAGCAGTTCTTC
TRBJ2-1	NA	TRBV3-1/TRBV3-2	NA	CASSFTGSYNEQFF	TGTGCCAGCAGCTTTACCGGTTCCTACAATGAGCAGTTCTTC
TRBJ1-2	NA	TRBV24-1	NA	CATSAPGLGVGYTF	TGTGCCACCAGTGCTCCCGGACTCGGGGTAGGCTACACCTTC
TRBJ1-4	NA	TRBV5-8	NA	CASSSQGHSNEKLFF	TGTGCCAGCAGCTCCCAGGGACATTCGAATGAAAAACTGTTTTTT
TRBJ1-2	NA	TRBV5-1	NA	CASSYDLDGYTF	TGCGCCAGCAGCTACGACTTGGATGGCTACACCTTC
TRBJ2-1	NA	TRBV3-1/TRBV3-2	NA	CASSLNPSSGRRFF	TGTGCCAGCAGCCTAAACCCTTCCTCAGGTCGTCGGTTCTTC
TRBJ2-5	NA	TRBV3-1/TRBV3-2	NA	CASNYVVGGGETQYF	TGTGCCAGCAACTATGTGGTGGGGGGAGGAGAGACCCAGTACTTC
TRBJ1-2	NA	TRBV15	NA	CATSRDPRNYGYTF	TGTGCCACCAGCAGAGATCCCCGGAACTATGGCTACACCTTC
TRBJ2-7	once	TRBV28	TRBD2	CASTVYGGAVGKRLYEQYF	TGTGCCAGCACCGTCTACGGGGGGGCCGTTGGGAAGAGGTTGTACGAGCAGTACTTC
TRBJ2-2	NA	TRBV4-1	NA	CASRLRPGRAGELFF	TGCGCCAGCAGGCTTCGACCGGGTCGGGCCGGGGAGCTGTTTTTT
TRBJ1-2	NA	TRBV2	TRBD1	CASSVGTGMGYTF	TGTGCCAGCAGTGTTGGGACAGGGATGGGCTACACCTTC
TRBJ1-1	NA	TRBV9	NA	CASSVGGPGDTEAFF	TGTGCCAGCAGCGTAGGGGGGCCGGGTGACACTGAAGCTTTCTTT
TRBJ1-5	NA	TRBV7-9	NA	CASSLNTGEGQPQHF	TGTGCCAGCAGCTTAAACACCGGGGAAGGTCAGCCCCAGCATTTT
TRBJ1-1	NA	TRBV5-1	NA	CASMDTLGTEAFF	TGCGCCAGCATGGACACCCTCGGGACTGAAGCTTTCTTT
TRBJ2-2	NA	TRBV29-1	NA	CSAKGVANTGELFF	TGCAGCGCAAAGGGGGTTGCGAACACCGGGGAGCTGTTTTTT
TRBJ2-7	once	TRBV27	TRBD2	CARSRRGGAHEQYF	TGTGCCCGCAGCCGCCGGGGGGGGGCTCACGAGCAGTACTTC
TRBJ2-7	NA	TRBV5-1	NA	CASSFSEVGSYEQYF	TGCGCCAGCAGCTTCTCCGAGGTAGGCAGCTACGAGCAGTACTTC
TRBJ2-5	NA	TRBV15	TRBD2	CATSRPGLAGLETQYF	TGTGCCACCAGCAGACCCGGACTAGCGGGCTTAGAGACCCAGTACTTC
TRBJ1-6	NA	TRBV10-2	TRBD1	CASRNRDRLNSPLHF	TGCGCCAGCAGAAACCGGGACAGGCTTAATTCACCCCTCCACTTT
TRBJ2-7	NA	TRBV5-6	NA	CASLRAGYEQYF	TGTGCCAGCCTCCGGGCGGGCTACGAGCAGTACTTC
TRBJ1-1	once	TRBV6-6	NA	CASSLVSATEAFF	TGTGCCAGCAGTTTAGTAAGTGCCACTGAAGCTTTCTTT
TRBJ1-2	NA	TRBV5-8	TRBD1	CASSVDGTGGIYGYTF	TGTGCCAGCAGCGTTGACGGGACAGGGGGGATTTATGGCTACACCTTC
TRBJ1-5	NA	TRBV6-1	TRBD1	CASSEFYGTAYSNQPQHF	TGTGCCAGCAGTGAATTTTATGGGACAGCCTATAGCAATCAGCCCCAGCATTTT
TRBJ2-1	NA	TRBV27	NA	CASSQKLESNEQFF	TGTGCCAGCAGCCAAAAGCTAGAATCCAATGAGCAGTTCTTC
TRBJ2-2	NA	TRBV18	TRBD2	CASSPRLIRGGSNTGELFF	TGTGCCAGCTCACCCCGCTTAATCCGCGGGGGGTCGAACACCGGGGAGCTGTTTTTT
TRBJ1-1	NA	TRBV27	TRBD1	CARVLFGDSEAFF	TGTGCCAGGGTCCTTTTTGGGGACAGTGAAGCTTTCTTT
TRBJ1-2	NA	TRBV2	TRBD1	CASSRQGRNYGYTF	TGTGCCAGCAGTAGACAGGGGAGGAACTATGGCTACACCTTC
TRBJ2-1	once	TRBV19	NA	CASTPDAGPYNEQFF	TGTGCCAGTACCCCCGACGCGGGGCCCTACAATGAGCAGTTCTTC
TRBJ2-7	NA	TRBV2	TRBD2	CASSSGRGGEQYF	TGTGCCAGCAGTAGCGGGAGAGGCGGCGAGCAGTACTTC
TRBJ2-1	NA	TRBV1	NA	CTSSQDQSSGGRHNEQFF	TGCACCAGCAGCCAAGATCAATCATCGGGGGGGCGGCACAATGAGCAGTTCTTC
TRBJ2-1	NA	TRBV5-6	NA	CASSSVLSTAYNEQFF	TGTGCCAGCAGCTCCGTTTTAAGTACGGCCTACAATGAGCAGTTCTTC
TRBJ1-5	NA	TRBV7-2	NA	CASSLAAGSGQPQHF	TGTGCCAGCAGCTTAGCCGCGGGATCGGGTCAGCCCCAGCATTTT
TRBJ1-2	NA	TRBV19	NA	CASSPTGLIYRAHADYGYTF	TGTGCCAGTAGTCCCACGGGGTTGATATACAGGGCTCATGCGGACTATGGCTACACCTTC